This TCR beta chain was recorded in a study of blood T cells in healthy people across ages. A second 7 to 11 cycle PCR used barcoded and J-beta primers. All cDNA molecules were each tagged by a template-switch adaptor with 12 random nucleotides. MiXCR, applied by TCRdb to the 5' RACE reads, yields one record per CDR3 protein. The sample yields around 2 million distinct CDR3 sequences, around 42% seen once. This clonotype appeared a few times. Germline assignment: CDR1 LGHNA and CDR2 YSLEER. Trimming took 5 bases from V and 0 from J, leaving 15 bases between them. The CDR3 length is 16 residues. Sequencing used blood. The chain has TRBV4-3 and TRBJ2-3; D is possibly TRBD2 (6 bases). This TCR derives from a human donor in good health. The DNA of the CDR3 is TGCGCCAGCAGCGAGAACCCTAGCGTGAGCACAGATACGCAGTATTTT. Translating gives CASSENPSVSTDTQYF.